This is a list of T cell receptor beta chains from one sample in a study of T-cell reconstitution after alpha-beta-depleted transplantation in children. MiXCR was run by TCRdb on the PCR reads, yielding one entry per CDR3 protein. The sample has almost 250,000 distinct CDR3 sequences; roughly 24% are singletons. The source was PBMCs, collected before TCRalphabeta/CD19-depleted stem cell transplant. Every receptor here comes from a girl aged 2-10 years with Fanconi anemia, due to receive a stem cell transplant. Each CDR3 is given without its conserved first and last residue. The order of the fields is clone size, J gene, V gene, CDR3 protein. Some rows mark clone size as missing; the rest say once, few, many or name a class of expanded clone.

>.|TRBJ2-1|TRBV20-1
SALRLADNEQF
>few|TRBJ2-1|TRBV12-3/TRBV12-4
ASSQITSKRSGEQF
>many|TRBJ2-3|TRBV27
ASSLVLRGRKATQY
>.|TRBJ2-7|TRBV24-1
ATSVSGTGWYEQY
>once|TRBJ2-1|TRBV6-1
ASRGGYNEQF
>many|TRBJ2-5|TRBV12-3/TRBV12-4
ASGGWQETQY
>once|TRBJ1-1|TRBV29-1
SVGGRMNTEAF
>.|TRBJ2-7|TRBV28
ASSFSHRVVTSYEQY
>few|TRBJ2-1|TRBV4-2
ASSQVTQDPVNEQF
>many|TRBJ2-1|TRBV12-3/TRBV12-4
ASSLASGEYNEQF